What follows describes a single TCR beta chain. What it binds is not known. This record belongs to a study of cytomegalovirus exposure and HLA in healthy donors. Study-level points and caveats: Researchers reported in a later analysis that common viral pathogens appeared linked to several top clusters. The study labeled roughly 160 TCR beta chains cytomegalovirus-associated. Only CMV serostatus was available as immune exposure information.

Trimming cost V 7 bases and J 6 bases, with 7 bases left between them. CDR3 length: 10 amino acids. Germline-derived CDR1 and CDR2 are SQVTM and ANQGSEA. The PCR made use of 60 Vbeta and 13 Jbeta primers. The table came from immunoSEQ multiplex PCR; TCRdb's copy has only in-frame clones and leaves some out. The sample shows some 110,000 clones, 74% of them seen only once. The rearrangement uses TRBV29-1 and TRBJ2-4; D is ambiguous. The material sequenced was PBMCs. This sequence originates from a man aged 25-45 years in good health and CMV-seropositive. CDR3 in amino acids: CSASRNIQYF. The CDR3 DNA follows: TGCAGCGCCTCCAGAAACATTCAGTACTTC.